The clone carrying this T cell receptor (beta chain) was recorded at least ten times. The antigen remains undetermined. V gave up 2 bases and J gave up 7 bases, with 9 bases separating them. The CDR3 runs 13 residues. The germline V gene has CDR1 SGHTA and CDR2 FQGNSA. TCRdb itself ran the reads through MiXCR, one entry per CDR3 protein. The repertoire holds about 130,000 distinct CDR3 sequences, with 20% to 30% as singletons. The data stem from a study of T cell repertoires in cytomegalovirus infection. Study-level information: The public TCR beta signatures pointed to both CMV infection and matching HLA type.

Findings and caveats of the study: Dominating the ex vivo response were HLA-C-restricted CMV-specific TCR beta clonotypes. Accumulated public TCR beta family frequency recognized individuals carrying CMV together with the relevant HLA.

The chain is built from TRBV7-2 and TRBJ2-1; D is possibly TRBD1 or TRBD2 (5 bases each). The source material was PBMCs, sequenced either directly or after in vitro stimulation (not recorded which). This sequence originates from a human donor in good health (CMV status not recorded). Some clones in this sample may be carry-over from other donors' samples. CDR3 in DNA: TGTGCCAGCAGCTTAAATGAGGGGAATGAGCAGTTCTTC. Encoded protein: CASSLNEGNEQFF.